Each of the 27 T cell receptor beta chains below was sequenced from the same sample in a study of early stage breast cancer tumors. Data came from immunoSEQ multiplex PCR; TCRdb stores just in-frame clones and leaves some out. Of a few thousand clones in the sample, 64% are singletons; the top ten hold around 25%. Sample: breast tumor tissue. These receptors all come from a person aged 45 to 59 with breast cancer.

The J gene is TRBJ1-3, the V gene TRBV28; D remains ambiguous. This CDR3 is built from 15 residues. Germline V gives CDR1 MDHEN, CDR2 SYDVKM. Deletions cut 1 base from V and 3 bases from J, with 10 bases between. CDR3 in amino acids: CASSLSAGLGNTIYF. Here the CDR3 DNA reads TGTGCCAGCAGTTTATCGGCAGGCCTTGGAAACACCATATATTTT.

The chain has TRBV4-1 and TRBJ2-2; 16 nucleotides match TRBD2. Germline V gene sequence: CDR1 MGHRA, CDR2 YSYEKL. The CDR3 covers 17 residues. Trimming removed 4 bases from V and 4 bases from J; junction bases left unmatched: 3. The CDR3 here is CASSPGTSGGVTGELFF. In nucleotides, the CDR3 is TGCGCCAGCAGCCCCGGGACTAGCGGGGGGGTCACCGGGGAGCTGTTTTTT.

The V call is TRBV7-9, the J call TRBJ2-2; the match to TRBD1 covers 10 bases. Germline CDR1 and CDR2: SEHNR and FQNEAQ (reference sequence). The CDR3 length is 15 residues. V trimming: 5 bases; J trimming: 3 bases; junction bases outside the gene matches: 3. CDR3 DNA sequence: TGTGCCAGCAGCCGGACAGGGGGGTACACCGGGGAGCTGTTTTTT. Translated, it gives CASSRTGGYTGELFF.

There are a few counts of this clone. The V call is TRBV28, the J call TRBJ1-2; no definite D call. Germline V gene sequence: CDR1 MDHEN, CDR2 SYDVKM. V was clipped by 5 bases and J by 4 bases, with 11 bases between them. This CDR3 has 13 residues. This chain's CDR3 is CASSPQETYGYTF. For the CDR3, the DNA is TGTGCCAGCAGTCCTCAGGAGACCTATGGCTACACCTTC.

V usage is TRBV11-2 and J usage is TRBJ2-4; perhaps TRBD1 as D (5 bases). V lost 2 bases to trimming and J lost 3 bases, with 5 bases between them. In germline, CDR1 is SGHAT, CDR2 FQNNGV. This CDR3 has 13 residues. This chain's CDR3 is CASSLRGKNIQYF. CDR3 sequence (DNA): TGTGCCAGCAGCTTAAGGGGCAAAAACATTCAGTACTTC.

The table lists this clone with a count of one. The CDR3 is CATGGDRGQNTEAFF. The CDR3 bases are TGTGCCACCGGCGGGGACAGGGGCCAGAACACTGAAGCTTTCTTT. J is TRBJ1-1 and V is TRBV7-2; 10 bases line up with TRBD1. V trimming: 10 bases; J trimming: 1 base; junction bases outside the gene matches: 9. In germline, CDR1 is SGHTA, CDR2 FQGNSA. The CDR3 consists of 15 residues.

This clone turned up a few times. The chain carries TRBV19 and TRBJ1-5; 10 nucleotides line up with TRBD1. This CDR3 is 15 amino acids long. The germline gives CDR1 LNHDA, CDR2 SQIVND (reference sequence). V was clipped by 6 bases and J by 7 bases; unmatched bases: 9. The CDR3 bases are TGTGCCAGTAGACCCGGGACAGGGGAGACACAGCCCCAGCATTTT. Translating it yields CASRPGTGETQPQHF.

The chain links TRBV11-2 to TRBJ2-7; the D gene is possibly TRBD2 (6 bases). This CDR3 comprises 18 residues. CDR1 is SGHAT, CDR2 FQNNGV, per germline. V lost 0 bases to trimming and J lost 0 bases, with 18 bases between them. CDR3 nucleotide sequence: TGTGCCAGCAGCTTAGAGGTGGTTGAGCGGGCGCCCTCCTACGAGCAGTACTTC. This codes for CASSLEVVERAPSYEQYF.

J is TRBJ1-2 and V is TRBV5-4, with D uncertain. CDR3 length: 12 residues. CDR1 is SGHNT and CDR2 is YYREEE in the germline V gene (reference sequence). V was pared by 2 bases and J by 9 bases, with 11 bases between. CDR3 DNA: TGTGCCAGCAGCTTAGGTGATCTAAGCTACACCTTC. Encoded protein: CASSLGDLSYTF.

The V call is TRBV6-6, the J call TRBJ2-4; D is unclear. With 5 bases removed from V and 5 bases from J, the gap between germline ends came to 16 bases. The CDR3 is 15 amino acids. Per germline, CDR1 MNHNY and CDR2 SVGAGI (reference sequence). The CDR3 loop is CASSMWGFGENIQYF. CDR3 sequence (DNA): TGTGCCAGCAGTATGTGGGGATTTGGAGAAAACATTCAGTACTTC.

The chain recombines TRBV19 with TRBJ2-5; 7 bases fit TRBD2. Unmatched junction bases numbered 7, after V lost 5 bases and J lost 4 bases. This CDR3 comprises 14 residues. Germline CDR1 reads LNHDA; CDR2 reads SQIVND (reference sequence). CDR3 residues: CASSAPGRGETQYF. The CDR3 region has the DNA TGTGCCAGTAGTGCGCCGGGGAGGGGAGAGACCCAGTACTTC.

The V call is TRBV6-5, the J call TRBJ2-7, with TRBD2 matching 7 bases. This CDR3 spans 15 amino acids. The germline CDR1 and CDR2 sequences are MNHEY and SVGAGI. Trimming cost V 2 bases and J 4 bases; bases outside gene matches: 8. The DNA of the CDR3 is TGTGCCAGCAGTTACCCCCCGGGAGGTTCGTACGAGCAGTACTTC. Translated, it gives CASSYPPGGSYEQYF.

DNA for the CDR3: TGTGCCAGTACCAGCTCCACAGGGGGCAATCAGCCCCAGCATTTT. This translates into CASTSSTGGNQPQHF. The chain has TRBV19 and TRBJ1-5; 7 positions match TRBD1. V trimming: 7 bases; J trimming: 2 bases; junction bases outside the gene matches: 8. This CDR3 has 15 residues. The germline CDR1 and CDR2 sequences are LNHDA and SQIVND (reference sequence). The whole variable domain, remainder taken from reference TRBV19 and TRBJ1-5, is DGGITQSPKYLFRKEGQNVTLSCEQNLNHDAMYWYRQDPGQGLRLIYYSQIVNDFQKGDIAEGYSVSREKKESFPLTVTSAQKNPTAFYLCASTSSTGGNQPQHFGDGTRLSIL.

The gene calls are TRBV5-6 and TRBJ2-7; 11 bases map to TRBD1. The CDR3 consists of 14 residues. After removal of 4 bases from V and 3 bases from J, the junction contained 3 bases not matched to a gene. CDR1 is SGHDT, CDR2 YYEEEE, per germline. CDR3 nucleotide sequence: TGTGCCAGCAGCCGGACAGGGGGCGGCTACGAGCAGTACTTC. Translating it yields CASSRTGGGYEQYF.

Here the CDR3 reads CASSLFGGGTDTQYF. Written as DNA, the CDR3 is TGTGCCAGCAGCTTATTTGGGGGAGGGACAGATACGCAGTATTTT. This chain uses TRBV11-2 with TRBJ2-3, with 7 bases matching TRBD2. The V gene end was trimmed by 2 bases and the J gene end by 3 bases; junction bases not matched to a gene: 5. Germline assignment: CDR1 SGHAT and CDR2 FQNNGV. CDR3 length: 15 amino acids.

The chain recombines TRBV11-2 with TRBJ2-2; D is uncertain. Germline V CDR1 and CDR2: SGHAT, FQNNGV. CDR3 length: 14 residues. V was cut by 1 base and J by 2 bases, with 5 bases left in between. CDR3 sequence: CASSLGLNTGELFF. CDR3 DNA sequence: TGTGCCAGCAGCTTAGGCCTCAACACCGGGGAGCTGTTTTTT.

V usage is TRBV14 and J usage is TRBJ2-7; either TRBD1 or TRBD2 may supply D (5 bases each). Germline V gene sequence: CDR1 SGHDN, CDR2 FVKESK. This CDR3 has 15 amino acids. Between the trimmed V and J ends, which lost 1 base and 1 base, there was a span of 11 bases. CDR3 sequence reads: CASSQGGWGSYEQYF. CDR3 coding DNA: TGTGCCAGCAGCCAAGGGGGCTGGGGGTCCTACGAGCAGTACTTC. Using reference TRBV14 and TRBJ2-7 for the parts outside the CDR3, the full variable domain is EAGVTQFPSHSVIEKGQTVTLRCDPISGHDNLYWYRRVMGKEIKFLLHFVKESKQDESGMPNNRFLAERTGGTYSTLKVQPAELEDSGVYFCASSQGGWGSYEQYFGPGTRLTVT.

Remarks on this clone: Sequence at one end of the junction differs from germline and may be a read error. The CDR3 is CASSQSRTGRPYGYTF. The CDR3 nucleotides read TGCGCCAGCAGCCAATCTCGGACAGGGCGACCCTATGGCTACACCTTC. This rearrangement joins TRBV7-9 to TRBJ1-2; 8 bases fit TRBD1. The CDR3 is made up of 16 amino acids. From germline, CDR1 is SEHNR and CDR2 FQNEAQ (reference sequence).

Only a few counts were recorded for this clone. V gene TRBV4-3 combines with J gene TRBJ2-3; a possible D gene is TRBD2 (5 bases). V was trimmed by 0 bases and J by 3 bases, leaving 10 bases between them. The CDR3 has 15 amino acids. Germline CDR1 and CDR2: LGHNA and YSLEER. The CDR3 coding sequence is TGCGCCAGCAGCCAAGAACCGGGGATAACAGATACGCAGTATTTT. It encodes CASSQEPGITDTQYF.

This clone was picked up a small number of times. This chain connects TRBV2 to TRBJ2-1; 9 nucleotides agree with TRBD2. The CDR3 is 16 residues long. Unmatched junction bases numbered 6, after V lost 6 bases and J lost 0 bases. From germline, CDR1 is SNHLY and CDR2 FYNNEI. CDR3 sequence reads: CASRAAGGLSYNEQFF. As DNA, the CDR3 is TGTGCCAGCAGGGCGGCGGGAGGGCTCTCCTACAATGAGCAGTTCTTC.

The count of this clone is one. CDR3 bases: TGTGCCAGCAGCTCCCCACGTCGAGGAGGGACGGAGACCCAGTACTTC. It specifies CASSSPRRGGTETQYF. The J gene is TRBJ2-5, the V gene TRBV5-6; D might be TRBD2 (6 bases). V dropped 3 bases and J dropped 5 bases, with 20 bases sitting between them. Germline V gene data show CDR1 as SGHDT and CDR2 as YYEEEE. CDR3 length: 16 residues.

J is TRBJ2-3 and V is TRBV5-5, with D tentatively TRBD2 (5 bases). CDR1 and CDR2 from the germline V gene are SGHKS and YYEKEE (reference sequence). There are 18 residues in the CDR3. V was trimmed by 0 bases and J by 0 bases, leaving 17 bases between them. The CDR3 DNA sequence: TGTGCCAGCAGCTTGGAAGGCAGGTGGAGGTTGAGCACAGATACGCAGTATTTT. Translating it yields CASSLEGRWRLSTDTQYF. The entire variable domain, with the rest obtained from reference TRBV5-5 and TRBJ2-3, is as follows: DAGVTQSPTHLIKTRGQQVTLRCSPISGHKSVSWYQQVLGQGPQFIFQYYEKEERGRGNFPDRFSARQFPNYSSELNVNALLLGDSALYLCASSLEGRWRLSTDTQYFGPGTRLTVL.

This clone has a single count. The chain has TRBV11-2 and TRBJ2-7; TRBD2 matches at 7 bases. The trim removed 5 bases at V and 5 bases at J, leaving 9 bases unmatched. The germline V gene has CDR1 SGHAT and CDR2 FQNNGV. The length of the CDR3 is 14 residues. The CDR3 here is CASSPMDREDEQYF. The DNA for the CDR3 is TGTGCCAGCAGCCCAATGGATCGGGAGGACGAGCAGTACTTC.

CDR3 sequence reads: CASSLSGVGNQPQHF. The CDR3, as DNA: TGTGCCAGCAGTTTATCAGGGGTCGGCAATCAGCCCCAGCATTTT. V is TRBV27 and J is TRBJ1-5; D is perhaps TRBD1 (5 bases). The V and J ends lost 0 bases and 2 bases respectively, with 8 bases between them. This CDR3 has 15 residues. The germline V gene has CDR1 MNHEY and CDR2 SMNVEV (reference sequence).

In this sample, this clone turned up a few times. The V call is TRBV27, the J call TRBJ1-2; no clear D gene. Germline V gene lookup returns CDR1 MNHEY and CDR2 SMNVEV (reference sequence). The CDR3 runs 14 residues. V was clipped by 6 bases and J by 0 bases, with 11 bases between them. CDR3 coding DNA: TGTGCCAGCAGCCGGACCGGAGCTAACTATGGCTACACCTTC. Translation gives CASSRTGANYGYTF.

This clone has only a few counts. This chain links TRBV5-8 with TRBJ1-2; D ambiguous. The V and J ends lost 2 bases and 8 bases respectively, with 19 bases between them. CDR3 size: 15 residues. Germline V gene lookup returns CDR1 SGHTS and CDR2 YDEGEE. The CDR3 protein is CASSFNDRASKGYTF. The CDR3 coding sequence is TGTGCCAGCAGCTTCAACGACCGGGCCTCAAAGGGCTACACCTTC. The entire variable domain, with the rest obtained from reference TRBV5-8 and TRBJ1-2, is as follows: EAGVTQSPTHLIKTRGQQATLRCSPISGHTSVYWYQQALGLGLQFLLWYDEGEERNRGNFPPRFSGRQFPNYSSELNVNALELEDSALYLCASSFNDRASKGYTFGSGTRLTVV.

V and J are TRBV7-2 and TRBJ2-5, with 13 bases fitting TRBD2. CDR3 length equals 15 residues. The germline V gene encodes CDR1 SGHTA and CDR2 FQGNSA. With 1 base clipped from V and 5 bases from J, the junction kept 1 base outside the gene matches. The DNA for the CDR3 is TGTGCCAGCAGCTTAGTACTAGCGGGGGGGGAGACCCAGTACTTC. It encodes CASSLVLAGGETQYF.